Below, 18 T cell receptor beta chains from the same sample are listed, as sequenced in a study of radiation and T cells in renal cell carcinoma. Only in-frame clones appear in the TCRdb table, and some are missing; sequencing was by immunoSEQ multiplex PCR. The table lists around 74,000 clones, over 80% of them singletons. Time point specified: blood 4 weeks post-SBRT, at nephrectomy. Treatment specified: 15 Gy SBRT to primary tumor, nephrectomy 4 weeks later. This sample comprised blood, obtained from a patient whose treatment included radiotherapy and nephrectomy. The receptor source for this set is a woman aged 60-70 years with renal cell carcinoma.

The rearrangement links TRBV25-1 to TRBJ1-2; 8 nucleotides align to TRBD1. Per the germline V gene, CDR1 is MGHDK and CDR2 is SYGVNS. Trimming removed 1 base from V and 7 bases from J; junction bases left unmatched: 8. The CDR3 runs to 15 residues. The DNA of the CDR3 is TGTGCCAGCAGTGAATCGGCAGGGGGCAGGAGTGGCTACACCTTC. Protein product: CASSESAGGRSGYTF.

The chain employs TRBV6-6 and TRBJ1-2, with D perhaps matching TRBD1 (5 bases). V was clipped by 4 bases and J by 8 bases, with 17 bases between them. The CDR3 runs 14 residues. From germline, CDR1 is MNHNY and CDR2 SVGAGI (reference sequence). The CDR3 protein is CASSFSGGDLGYTF. In DNA, the CDR3 is TGTGCCAGCAGTTTCTCGGGGGGGGATCTGGGCTACACCTTC.

This sequence joins TRBV19 and TRBJ1-5, with 8 bases fitting TRBD1. The CDR3 has 16 amino acids. CDR1 LNHDA and CDR2 SQIVND come from the germline V gene (reference sequence). V trimming: 1 base; J trimming: 6 bases; junction bases outside the gene matches: 8. The CDR3 is CASSIGLQGVGQPQHF. The DNA of the CDR3 is TGTGCCAGTAGTATAGGTTTACAGGGGGTCGGTCAGCCCCAGCATTTT.

There are a few counts of this clone. Compared with germline, one end of the junction differs, possibly owing to a read error. This chain connects TRBV7-7 to TRBJ2-1; D unclear. CDR3 length: 15 amino acids. CDR1 SSHAT and CDR2 FNYEAQ come from the germline V gene (reference sequence). The chain's CDR3 is CASSHLDSSYNEQFF. CDR3 nucleotides: TGTGCTAGCAGCCACCTAGACTCCTCCTACAATGAGCAGTTCTTC.

The J gene is TRBJ1-3, the V gene TRBV4-1; D unclear. Germline lookup yields CDR1 MGHRA and CDR2 YSYEKL. The CDR3 consists of 17 residues. V lost 4 bases and J 0 bases, leaving 16 bases between the germline ends. Here the CDR3 DNA reads TGCGCCAGCAGCCCTGGACCCGGGAAGGGCTCTGGAAACACCATATATTTT. It is translated as CASSPGPGKGSGNTIYF.

The chain links TRBV18 to TRBJ2-3, with D possibly being TRBD1 or TRBD2 (5 bases each). The germline V gene has CDR1 KGHSH and CDR2 LQKENI. V was pared by 3 bases and J by 5 bases, with 15 bases between. The CDR3 is 15 residues long. CDR3: CASSPSRGVGDTQYF. The CDR3 region has the DNA TGTGCCAGCTCACCCTCCAGAGGGGTTGGAGATACGCAGTATTTT.

This chain uses TRBV5-1 with TRBJ1-6, with 9 bases identical to TRBD1. The CDR3 contains 15 residues. V was pared by 0 bases and J by 8 bases, with 3 bases of the junction left unmatched. Germline loops: CDR1 SGHRS, CDR2 YFSETQ. The CDR3 reads CASSLAGQGYSPLHF. CDR3 DNA sequence: TGCGCCAGCAGCTTGGCGGGACAGGGTTATTCACCCCTCCACTTT.

V is TRBV10-3 and J is TRBJ1-1; perhaps TRBD1 as D (5 bases). Germline CDR1 ENHRY, CDR2 SYGVKD. Trimming shortened V by 4 bases and J by 1 base, and 7 bases separated the two germline ends. CDR3 length: 13 residues. The CDR3 sequence is CAISGTQNTEAFF. DNA of the CDR3: TGTGCCATCAGTGGGACACAGAACACTGAAGCTTTCTTT.

V usage is TRBV9 and J usage is TRBJ2-7; D remains unclear. CDR1 is SGDLS, CDR2 YYNGEE, per germline. V lost 3 bases and J lost 3, with 19 bases in between. The CDR3 runs to 16 residues. This chain's CDR3 is CASSGEVGIPLYEQYF. Written as DNA, the CDR3 is TGTGCCAGCAGCGGAGAGGTGGGAATCCCTCTCTACGAGCAGTACTTC. The full variable domain, in which reference TRBV9 and TRBJ2-7 provide the parts outside the CDR3, is DSGVTQTPKHLITATGQRVTLRCSPRSGDLSVYWYQQSLDQGLQFLIQYYNGEERAKGNILERFSAQQFPDLHSELNLSSLELGDSALYFCASSGEVGIPLYEQYFGPGTRLTVT.

CDR3 sequence reads: CASTPANSPLHF. The CDR3 DNA is TGTGCCAGCACCCCCGCTAATTCACCCCTCCACTTT. V gene TRBV5-8 combines with J gene TRBJ1-6; the D is unclear. The CDR3 length is 12 residues. The germline V gene has CDR1 SGHTS and CDR2 YDEGEE. Trimming stripped 6 bases from V and 6 bases from J, with 7 bases between.

Points on this clone: At one end, the junction sequence differs from germline, possibly due to a read error. V gene TRBV7-7 combines with J gene TRBJ2-2, with a tentative D call TRBD1 (6 bases). The CDR3 extends over 14 amino acids. Germline values: CDR1 SSHAT, CDR2 FNYEAQ (reference sequence). CDR3 nucleotides: TGTGCTAGCAGCTCCAACAGGGTAACCGGGGAGCTGTTTTTT. It encodes CASSSNRVTGELFF.

V usage is TRBV28 and J usage is TRBJ2-7; TRBD1 might be the D (5 bases). V dropped 5 bases and J dropped 9 bases, with 17 bases sitting between them. Looked up from germline, CDR1 is MDHEN and CDR2 is SYDVKM. This CDR3 spans 13 amino acids. Here the CDR3 DNA reads TGTGCCAGCAGTCTCCTTGAGACAGCAGGGCAGTACTTC. This encodes CASSLLETAGQYF.

The V call is TRBV6-5, the J call TRBJ1-3, with D hard to call. Germline CDR1 and CDR2: MNHEY and SVGAGI. The length of the CDR3 is 11 residues. Trimming removed 6 bases at V and 4 bases at J, with 4 bases between. This CDR3 reads CASSDGNTIYF. The DNA of the CDR3 is TGTGCCAGCAGCGACGGAAACACCATATATTTT.

This chain uses TRBV6-1 with TRBJ2-7; D uncertain. Trimming stripped 7 bases from V and 2 bases from J, with 9 bases between. The CDR3 has 12 residues. Germline V gives CDR1 MNHNS, CDR2 SASEGT. The CDR3 region is CASKGAAYEQYF. The CDR3 nucleotides read TGTGCCAGCAAAGGTGCGGCCTACGAGCAGTACTTC.

The chain recombines TRBV12-5 with TRBJ2-5; 8 nucleotides agree with TRBD1. The CDR3 has 17 amino acids. Germline V lookup: CDR1 LGHNT, CDR2 FRNRAP. The V segment lost 7 bases and the J segment 1 base; nucleotides outside the gene matches: 14. CDR3 in DNA: TGTGCTAGTGCCCTTTCAAACAAGACAGGGGCCCAAGAGACCCAGTACTTC. Translation gives CASALSNKTGAQETQYF.

The chain couples TRBV6-1 to TRBJ1-2; possibly TRBD1 for D (5 bases). The CDR3 runs 14 residues. Trimming left V 5 bases short and J 3 bases short, with 13 bases between. Per the germline V gene, CDR1 is MNHNS and CDR2 is SASEGT. The CDR3 bases are TGTGCCAGCAGTCAAGGGGCGCAATACTATGGCTACACCTTC. Its translation: CASSQGAQYYGYTF.

This chain links TRBV9 with TRBJ2-2, with 14 bases that match TRBD2. CDR1 SGDLS and CDR2 YYNGEE come from the germline V gene. Germline trimming cut 4 bases from V and 6 bases from J; bases unmatched to any gene: 5. This CDR3 is built from 16 residues. The CDR3 DNA sequence: TGTGCCAGCAGCCCCCGACTAGCGGGGGGGTCCGGGGAGCTGTTTTTT. It codes for CASSPRLAGGSGELFF.

This chain links TRBV28 with TRBJ2-7; no clear D gene. V was shortened by 6 bases and J by 5 bases, with 14 bases between the two germline ends. Per germline, CDR1 MDHEN and CDR2 SYDVKM. There are 13 residues in the CDR3. The CDR3 reads CASSILRQDEQYF. As DNA, the CDR3 is TGTGCCAGCAGCATCCTCAGGCAGGACGAGCAGTACTTC.